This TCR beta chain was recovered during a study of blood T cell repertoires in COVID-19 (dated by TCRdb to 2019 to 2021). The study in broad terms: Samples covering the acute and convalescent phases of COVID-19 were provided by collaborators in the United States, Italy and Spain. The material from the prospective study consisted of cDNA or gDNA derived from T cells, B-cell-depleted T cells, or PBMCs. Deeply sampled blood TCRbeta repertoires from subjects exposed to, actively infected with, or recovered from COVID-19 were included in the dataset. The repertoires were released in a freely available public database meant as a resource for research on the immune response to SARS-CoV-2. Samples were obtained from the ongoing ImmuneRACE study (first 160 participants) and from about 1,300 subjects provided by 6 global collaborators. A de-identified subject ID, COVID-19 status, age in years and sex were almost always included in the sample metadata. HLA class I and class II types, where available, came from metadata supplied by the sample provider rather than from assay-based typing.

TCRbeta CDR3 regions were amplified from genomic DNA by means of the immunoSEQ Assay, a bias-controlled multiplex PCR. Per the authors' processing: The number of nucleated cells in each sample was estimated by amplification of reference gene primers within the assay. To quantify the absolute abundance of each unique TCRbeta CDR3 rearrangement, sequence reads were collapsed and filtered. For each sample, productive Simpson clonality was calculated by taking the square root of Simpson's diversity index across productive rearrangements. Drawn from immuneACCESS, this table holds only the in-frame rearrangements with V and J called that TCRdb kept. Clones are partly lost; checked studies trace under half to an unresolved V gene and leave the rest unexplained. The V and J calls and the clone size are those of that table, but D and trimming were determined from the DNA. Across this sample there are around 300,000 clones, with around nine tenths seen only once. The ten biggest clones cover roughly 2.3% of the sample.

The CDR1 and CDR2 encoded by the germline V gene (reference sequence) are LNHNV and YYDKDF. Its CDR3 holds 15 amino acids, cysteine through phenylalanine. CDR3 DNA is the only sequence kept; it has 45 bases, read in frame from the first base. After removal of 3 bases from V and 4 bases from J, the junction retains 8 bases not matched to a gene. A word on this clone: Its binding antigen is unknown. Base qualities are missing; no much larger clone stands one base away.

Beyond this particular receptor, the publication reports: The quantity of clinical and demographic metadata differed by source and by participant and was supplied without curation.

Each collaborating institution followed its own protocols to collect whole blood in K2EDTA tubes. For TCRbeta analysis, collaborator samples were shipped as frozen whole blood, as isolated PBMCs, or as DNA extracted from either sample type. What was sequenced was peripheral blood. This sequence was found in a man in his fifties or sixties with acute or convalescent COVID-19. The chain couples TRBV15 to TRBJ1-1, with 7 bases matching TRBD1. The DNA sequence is TGTGCCACCAGCAGGGCTCAAAGGGGGCGCACTGAAGCTTTCTTT. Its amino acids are CATSRAQRGRTEAFF. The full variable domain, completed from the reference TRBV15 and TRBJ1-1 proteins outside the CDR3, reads DAMVIQNPRYQVTQFGKPVTLSCSQTLNHNVMYWYQQKSSQAPKLLFHYYDKDFNNEADTPDNFQSRRPNTSFCFLDIRSPGLGDTAMYLCATSRAQRGRTEAFFGQGTRLTVV.